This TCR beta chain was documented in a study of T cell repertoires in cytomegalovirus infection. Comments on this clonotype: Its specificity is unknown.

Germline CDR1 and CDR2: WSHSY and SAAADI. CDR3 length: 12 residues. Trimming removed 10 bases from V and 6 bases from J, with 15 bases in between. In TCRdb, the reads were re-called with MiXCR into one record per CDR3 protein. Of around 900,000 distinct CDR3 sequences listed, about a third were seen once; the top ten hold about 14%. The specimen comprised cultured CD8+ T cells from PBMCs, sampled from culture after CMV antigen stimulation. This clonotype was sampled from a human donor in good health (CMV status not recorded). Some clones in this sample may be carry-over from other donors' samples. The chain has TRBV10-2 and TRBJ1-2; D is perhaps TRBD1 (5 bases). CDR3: CAISGGGNGYTF. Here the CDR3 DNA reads TGCGCCATCTCGGGGGGGGGAAATGGCTACACCTTC.